The sequence of this T cell receptor (beta chain) was determined in a study of preoperative IRX-2 immunotherapy in early breast cancer. This table comes from immunoSEQ multiplex PCR, and its TCRdb copy is limited to in-frame clones, with some not included. The sample records over 25,000 clones, around 75% being singletons. Treatment of the sample: preoperative locoregional IRX-2 cytokine immunotherapy. Samples came from a phase Ib trial of preoperative locoregional IRX-2 cytokine immunotherapy. Material: lymph node tissue, obtained after IRX-2 immunotherapy. This clonotype was sampled from a human donor with breast cancer.

The CDR3 here is CATSRVGRPNSYEQYF. The CDR3 DNA reads as TGTGCCACCAGCAGAGTTGGACGACCCAACTCCTACGAGCAGTACTTC. The J gene is TRBJ2-7, the V gene TRBV15; D unresolved. Germline lookup yields CDR1 LNHNV and CDR2 YYDKDF (reference sequence). V gave up 1 base and J gave up 0 bases, with 13 bases separating them. This CDR3 has 16 amino acids.